Below are 17 T cell receptor beta chains sequenced from a single sample in a study of cytomegalovirus exposure and HLA in healthy donors. This table comes from immunoSEQ multiplex PCR, and its TCRdb copy is limited to in-frame clones, with some not included. The sample has over 150,000 clones; just under 90% are singletons. The source material was PBMCs. These receptors all come from a woman between 18 and 29 years old in good health and CMV-seropositive.

Only a few counts were recorded for this clone. The genes are TRBV30 and TRBJ1-5, with a weak D call TRBD1 (6 bases). V dropped 2 bases and J dropped 6 bases, with 11 bases sitting between them. Germline V gives CDR1 GTSNPN, CDR2 SVGIG (reference sequence). The CDR3 is made up of 13 amino acids. CDR3 loop: CAWSLQGIQPQHF. CDR3 coding DNA: TGTGCCTGGAGTCTACAGGGAATTCAGCCCCAGCATTTT.

The chain uses TRBV1 and TRBJ2-1; the D call of TRBD1 is as the table states it, not checked on the DNA. TRBV1 is a pseudogene. This CDR3 has 11 residues. CDR3: CTSSGTDEQFF. The DNA of the CDR3 is TGCACCAGCAGCGGAACAGATGAGCAGTTCTTC.

J is TRBJ2-1 and V is TRBV5-4; D ambiguous. With 4 bases removed from V and 11 bases from J, the gap between germline ends came to 13 bases. In germline, CDR1 is SGHNT, CDR2 YYREEE (reference sequence). The CDR3 runs to 12 residues. CDR3 in DNA: TGTGCCAGCAGCCTCCGCCTCGAGAAGCAGTTCTTC. This translates into CASSLRLEKQFF.

This clone has a single count. The chain is built from TRBV7-9 and TRBJ2-5, with D unclear. The CDR3 covers 13 residues. Germline CDR1 reads SEHNR; CDR2 reads FQNEAQ (reference sequence). Deletions cut 5 bases from V and 2 bases from J, with 9 bases between. The DNA for the CDR3 is TGTGCCAGCAGCCTAGGGCCACAAGAGACCCAGTACTTC. Translated: CASSLGPQETQYF.

The V gene is TRBV11-2, the J gene TRBJ2-2; possible D gene TRBD1, 7 bases. V shed 4 bases and J shed 0 bases, with 9 bases lying between them. The CDR3 consists of 15 residues. Germline CDR1 and CDR2: SGHAT and FQNNGV. The CDR3 region has the DNA TGTGCCAGCAGCTCAGGGGGGCCGAACACCGGGGAGCTGTTTTTT. As protein: CASSSGGPNTGELFF. Based on the CDR3 plus reference TRBV11-2 and TRBJ2-2, the full variable domain is EAGVAQSPRYKIIEKRQSVAFWCNPISGHATLYWYQQILGQGPKLLIQFQNNGVVDDSQLPKDRFSAERLKGVDSTLKIQPAKLEDSAVYLCASSSGGPNTGELFFGEGSRLTVL.

Here the CDR3 reads CASSFSGGGSEKLFF. The CDR3 DNA follows: TGCGCCAGCAGCTTTTCCGGGGGCGGGAGTGAAAAACTGTTTTTT. The chain has TRBV5-1 and TRBJ1-4; TRBD1 might be the D (6 bases). Germline CDR1 SGHRS, CDR2 YFSETQ. V lost 2 bases and J lost 7, with 15 bases in between. The CDR3 extends over 15 amino acids.

CDR3 residues: CAVGSYNEQFF. The CDR3 DNA sequence: TGTGCCGTCGGGTCCTACAATGAGCAGTTCTTC. This chain joins TRBV10-3 and TRBJ2-1, with no clear D. The germline V gene encodes CDR1 ENHRY and CDR2 SYGVKD. The V and J ends lost 11 bases and 1 base respectively, with 6 bases between them. The CDR3 is 11 residues long.

The J gene is TRBJ2-2, the V gene TRBV14; the D is unclear. V was shortened by 4 bases and J by 4 bases, with 13 bases between the two germline ends. The CDR3 consists of 15 residues. Looked up from germline, CDR1 is SGHDN and CDR2 is FVKESK. In DNA, the CDR3 is TGTGCCAGCAGCCCTGCATTTACAACCACCGGGGAGCTGTTTTTT. Its translation: CASSPAFTTTGELFF.

The CDR3 nucleotides are TGCGCCAGCAGCCGACTAGGAGAGGACGAGCAGTACTTC. It translates to CASSRLGEDEQYF. The chain couples TRBV5-1 to TRBJ2-7, with D possibly being TRBD2 (6 bases). The CDR3 consists of 13 residues. Per the germline V gene, CDR1 is SGHRS and CDR2 is YFSETQ. The V gene lost 4 bases and the J gene lost 5 bases, with 13 bases spanning the gap.

Of note for this clone: This CDR3 is also generated by other DNA sequences in the sample. The chain carries TRBV6-1 and TRBJ1-2; D might be TRBD1 (5 bases). The CDR3 consists of 13 residues. Germline CDR1 reads MNHNS; CDR2 reads SASEGT. V lost 2 bases to trimming and J lost 6 bases, with 10 bases between them. Written as DNA, the CDR3 is TGTGCCAGCAGTGAAAGGGGAAGGGATGGCTACACCTTC. It translates to CASSERGRDGYTF.

The genes are TRBV29-1 and TRBJ1-5; 10 bases agree with TRBD1. Germline assignment: CDR1 SQVTM and CDR2 ANQGSEA. The junction had 3 bases not matched to a gene; V was cut back by 4 bases and J by 3 bases. The CDR3 loop spans 14 amino acids. The CDR3 protein is CSVAGTGDNQPQHF. The CDR3 coding sequence is TGCAGCGTTGCCGGGACAGGGGACAATCAGCCCCAGCATTTT.

The J gene is TRBJ2-7, the V gene TRBV5-1; TRBD1 matches at 8 bases. V lost 1 base to trimming and J lost 1 base; unmatched junction nucleotides: 1. Germline loops: CDR1 SGHRS, CDR2 YFSETQ. The CDR3 is 14 residues long. The DNA of the CDR3 is TGCGCCAGCAGCTTGTGGACAGGGTCCTACGAGCAGTACTTC. Its protein is CASSLWTGSYEQYF.

This clone showed up just a few times. The chain carries TRBV18 and TRBJ2-7; D unclear. Germline-derived CDR1 and CDR2 are KGHSH and LQKENI. The V gene lost 1 base and the J gene lost 5 bases, with 9 bases spanning the gap. CDR3 length equals 13 residues. CDR3 protein: CASSPLAAHEQYF. CDR3 nucleotide sequence: TGTGCCAGCTCACCACTGGCCGCACACGAGCAGTACTTC.

The chain combines TRBV2 with TRBJ2-3, with 10 bases aligning to TRBD2. V shed 8 bases and J 4 bases; nucleotides not matched to a gene: 9. CDR1 SNHLY and CDR2 FYNNEI come from the germline V gene. This CDR3 contains 15 residues. The CDR3 nucleotides are TGTGCCAGCGGCCTGGGGCTAGCGGGGGCAGATACGCAGTATTTT. It encodes CASGLGLAGADTQYF.

This chain uses TRBV30 with TRBJ2-7, with D tentatively TRBD1 (5 bases). Germline-derived CDR1 and CDR2 are GTSNPN and SVGIG (reference sequence). Trimming pared 3 bases from V and 6 bases from J, leaving 18 bases between. The CDR3 is made up of 14 amino acids. CDR3 protein: CAWSRGQGASEQYF. CDR3 coding DNA: TGTGCCTGGAGCCGTGGGCAGGGTGCGAGCGAGCAGTACTTC.

The V call is TRBV7-2, the J call TRBJ2-7, with 9 nucleotides matching TRBD1. Germline CDR1 is SGHTA and CDR2 is FQGNSA. CDR3 length: 16 residues. Trimming cost V 1 base and J 5 bases; bases outside gene matches: 9. CDR3 DNA sequence: TGTGCCAGCAGCTTAGTAAAACTACAGGGGGCAGACGAGCAGTACTTC. Its protein product is CASSLVKLQGADEQYF. The full variable domain, completed using reference TRBV7-2 and TRBJ2-7, is GAGVSQSPSNKVTEKGKDVELRCDPISGHTALYWYRQSLGQGLEFLIYFQGNSAPDKSGLPSDRFSAERTGGSVSTLTIQRTQQEDSAVYLCASSLVKLQGADEQYFGPGTRLTVT.

This chain joins TRBV19 and TRBJ2-7; 13 bases line up with TRBD2. The CDR3 consists of 15 residues. The V segment lost 6 bases and the J segment 5 bases; nucleotides outside the gene matches: 7. In germline, CDR1 is LNHDA, CDR2 SQIVND (reference sequence). Here the CDR3 reads CASSRGLAGVDEQYF. CDR3 in DNA: TGTGCCAGTAGCAGAGGACTAGCGGGAGTGGACGAGCAGTACTTC.